The sample holds one count of the clone carrying this TCR beta chain. Its antigen is undetermined. CDR1 and CDR2 (germline): MNHEY, SMNVEV (reference sequence). V was clipped by 8 bases and J by 0 bases, with 14 bases between them. This CDR3 has 14 residues. The data were obtained in a study of cytomegalovirus exposure and HLA in healthy donors. Whole-study results and caveats: The authors later linked a missense DCLRE1C variant to TCR beta V- and J-gene trimming. TCR beta chains associated with HLA were, in a later analysis, more clonally expanded than equally common others.

PCR used 60 Vbeta primers and 13 Jbeta primers. Sequencing was performed with immunoSEQ multiplex PCR; in TCRdb, only in-frame clones are kept and a portion is missing. In the table there are a few hundred thousand clones, nearly 80% of which are singletons. This receptor was identified in a man between 18 and 35 years old in good health and CMV-seronegative. The sample consisted of PBMCs. The V and J genes are TRBV27 and TRBJ2-7; a weak D match, TRBD2 (6 bases). CDR3 sequence reads: CASREDYGSYEQYF. The DNA of the CDR3 is TGTGCCAGCCGAGAGGACTATGGCTCCTACGAGCAGTACTTC.